The 3 T cell receptor beta chains in this list originate from one sample, sequenced in a study of beta chain features in type 1 diabetes. What was sequenced were expressed TCRB transcripts, since all of the isolated RNA had been reverse transcribed. Data came from immunoSEQ multiplex PCR; TCRdb stores just in-frame clones and leaves some out. The data show 140,000 or so clones, 9.2% seen once. What was sequenced was central memory CD4+ T cells from blood. These receptors all stem from a young man in good health.

There are a few counts of this clone. DNA of the CDR3: TGTGCCAGCAGCTTAGAGTCGGGGGGCGGAAACACCATATATTTT. Its translation is CASSLESGGGNTIYF. The V gene is TRBV7-8, the J gene TRBJ1-3; D is possibly TRBD1 (6 bases). The CDR3 loop spans 15 amino acids. Per the germline V gene, CDR1 is SGHVS and CDR2 is FQNEAQ. V was cut by 1 base and J by 4 bases, with 11 bases left in between.

This clone turned up a few times. The chain is built from TRBV7-2 and TRBJ2-1, with a possible D match to TRBD2 (6 bases). Germline V gene lookup returns CDR1 SGHTA and CDR2 FQGNSA. The CDR3 is made up of 13 amino acids. V was clipped by 5 bases and J by 8 bases, with 13 bases between them. The CDR3 protein is CASSRDGGYEQFF. The CDR3 coding sequence is TGTGCCAGCAGCCGAGATGGGGGGTATGAGCAGTTCTTC.

V is TRBV4-3 and J is TRBJ1-5; D is uncertain. There are 13 residues in the CDR3. The germline gives CDR1 LGHNA, CDR2 YSLEER. The ends were cut back, 8 bases at V and 3 bases at J, with 11 bases in the middle. The chain's CDR3 is CASAAQLNQPQHF. In DNA form, the CDR3 reads TGCGCCAGCGCCGCGCAACTCAATCAGCCCCAGCATTTT.